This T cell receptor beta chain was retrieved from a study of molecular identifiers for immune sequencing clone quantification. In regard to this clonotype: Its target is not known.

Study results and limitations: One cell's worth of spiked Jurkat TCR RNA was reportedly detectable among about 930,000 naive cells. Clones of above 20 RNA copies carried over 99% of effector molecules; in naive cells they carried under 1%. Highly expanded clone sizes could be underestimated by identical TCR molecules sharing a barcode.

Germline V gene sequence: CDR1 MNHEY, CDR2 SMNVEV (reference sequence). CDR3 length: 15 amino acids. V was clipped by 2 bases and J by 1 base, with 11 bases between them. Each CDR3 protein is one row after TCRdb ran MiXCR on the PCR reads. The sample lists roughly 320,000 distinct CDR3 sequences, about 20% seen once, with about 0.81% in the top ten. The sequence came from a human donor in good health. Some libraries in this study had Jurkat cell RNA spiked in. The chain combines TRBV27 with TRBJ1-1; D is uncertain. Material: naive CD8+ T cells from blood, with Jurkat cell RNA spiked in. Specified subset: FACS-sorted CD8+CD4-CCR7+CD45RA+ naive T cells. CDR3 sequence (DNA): TGTGCCAGCAGTTTACGGCAGGCCCCGAACACTGAAGCTTTCTTT. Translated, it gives CASSLRQAPNTEAFF.